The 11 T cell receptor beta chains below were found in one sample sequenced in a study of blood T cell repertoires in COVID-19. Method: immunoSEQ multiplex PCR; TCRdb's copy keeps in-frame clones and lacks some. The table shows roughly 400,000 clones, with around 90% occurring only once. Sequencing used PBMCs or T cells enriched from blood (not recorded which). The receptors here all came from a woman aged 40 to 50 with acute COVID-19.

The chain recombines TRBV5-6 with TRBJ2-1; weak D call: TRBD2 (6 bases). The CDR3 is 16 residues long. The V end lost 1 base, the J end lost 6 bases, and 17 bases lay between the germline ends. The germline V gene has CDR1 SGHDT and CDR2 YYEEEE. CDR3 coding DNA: TGTGCCAGCAGCTTGAGGCGGGACCACTTGGGCAATGAGCAGTTCTTC. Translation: CASSLRRDHLGNEQFF.

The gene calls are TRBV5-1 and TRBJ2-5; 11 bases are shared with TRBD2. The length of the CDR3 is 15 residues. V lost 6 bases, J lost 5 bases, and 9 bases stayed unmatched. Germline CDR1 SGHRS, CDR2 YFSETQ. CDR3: CASTSRLAGSETQYF. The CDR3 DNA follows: TGCGCCAGCACCTCAAGACTAGCGGGAAGTGAGACCCAGTACTTC.

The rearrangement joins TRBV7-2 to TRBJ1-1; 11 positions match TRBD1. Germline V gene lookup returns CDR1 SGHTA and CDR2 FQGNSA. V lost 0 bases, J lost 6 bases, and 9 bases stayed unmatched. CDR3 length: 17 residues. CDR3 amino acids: CASSLASPDRGLPEAFF. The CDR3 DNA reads TGTGCCAGCAGCTTAGCGTCCCCGGACAGGGGGCTTCCTGAAGCTTTCTTT.

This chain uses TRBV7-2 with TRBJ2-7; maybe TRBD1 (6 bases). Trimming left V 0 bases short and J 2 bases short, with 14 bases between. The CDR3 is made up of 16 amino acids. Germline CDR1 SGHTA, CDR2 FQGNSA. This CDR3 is CASSLAVQGITYEQYF. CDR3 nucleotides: TGTGCCAGCAGCTTAGCGGTCCAGGGGATCACCTACGAGCAGTACTTC.

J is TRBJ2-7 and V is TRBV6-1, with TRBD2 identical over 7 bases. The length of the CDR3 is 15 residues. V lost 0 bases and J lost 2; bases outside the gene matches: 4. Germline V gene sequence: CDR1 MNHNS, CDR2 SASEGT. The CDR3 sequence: CASSEALRGTYEQYF. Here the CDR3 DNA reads TGTGCCAGCAGTGAAGCTTTGCGGGGGACCTACGAGCAGTACTTC.

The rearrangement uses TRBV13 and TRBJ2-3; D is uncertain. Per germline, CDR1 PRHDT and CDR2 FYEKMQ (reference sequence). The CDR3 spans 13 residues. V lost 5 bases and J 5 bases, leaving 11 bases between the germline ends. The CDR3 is CASSDNPEDTQYF. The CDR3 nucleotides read TGTGCCAGCAGCGACAACCCAGAAGATACGCAGTATTTT.

The CDR3 DNA sequence: TGTGCCAGCAGCTCCGTACCGGGACAGGGGTTGAACACTGAAGCTTTCTTT. Protein sequence: CASSSVPGQGLNTEAFF. This sequence joins TRBV11-2 and TRBJ1-1; 10 positions agree with TRBD1. The CDR3 contains 17 residues. Germline CDR1 is SGHAT and CDR2 is FQNNGV. Losses at the gene ends were 4 bases for V and 0 bases for J; bases not matched to a gene: 8.

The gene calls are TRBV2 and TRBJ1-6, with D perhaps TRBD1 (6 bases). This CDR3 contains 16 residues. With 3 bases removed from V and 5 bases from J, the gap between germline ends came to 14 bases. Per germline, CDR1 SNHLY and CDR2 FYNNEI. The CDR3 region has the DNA TGTGCCAGCAGTGACGAGCAGGGGTTGAATAATTCACCCCTCCACTTT. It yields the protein CASSDEQGLNNSPLHF. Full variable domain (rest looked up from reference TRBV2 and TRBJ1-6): EPEVTQTPSHQVTQMGQEVILRCVPISNHLYFYWYRQILGQKVEFLVSFYNNEISEKSEIFDDQFSVERPDGSNFTLKIRSTKLEDSAMYFCASSDEQGLNNSPLHFGNGTRLTVT.

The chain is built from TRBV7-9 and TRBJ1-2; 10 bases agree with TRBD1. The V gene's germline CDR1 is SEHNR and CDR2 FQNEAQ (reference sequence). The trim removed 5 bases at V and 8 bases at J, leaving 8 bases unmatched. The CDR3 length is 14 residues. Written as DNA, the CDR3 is TGTGCCAGCAGCACTGGACAGGGGGTGAGGGGCTACACCTTC. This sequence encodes CASSTGQGVRGYTF.

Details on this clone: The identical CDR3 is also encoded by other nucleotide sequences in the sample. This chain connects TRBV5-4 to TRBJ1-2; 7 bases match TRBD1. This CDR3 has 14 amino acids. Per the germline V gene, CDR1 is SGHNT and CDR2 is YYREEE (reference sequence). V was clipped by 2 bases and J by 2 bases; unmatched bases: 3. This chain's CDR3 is CASSLPGQNYGYTF. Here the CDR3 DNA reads TGTGCCAGCAGCTTACCGGGACAGAACTATGGCTACACCTTC.

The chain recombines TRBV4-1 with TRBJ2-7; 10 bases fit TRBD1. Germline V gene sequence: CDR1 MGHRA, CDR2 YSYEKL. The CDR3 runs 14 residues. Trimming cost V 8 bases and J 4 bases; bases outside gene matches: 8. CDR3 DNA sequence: TGCGCCAGCTCACTAGGGACAGGGGCTTACGAGCAGTACTTC. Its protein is CASSLGTGAYEQYF.